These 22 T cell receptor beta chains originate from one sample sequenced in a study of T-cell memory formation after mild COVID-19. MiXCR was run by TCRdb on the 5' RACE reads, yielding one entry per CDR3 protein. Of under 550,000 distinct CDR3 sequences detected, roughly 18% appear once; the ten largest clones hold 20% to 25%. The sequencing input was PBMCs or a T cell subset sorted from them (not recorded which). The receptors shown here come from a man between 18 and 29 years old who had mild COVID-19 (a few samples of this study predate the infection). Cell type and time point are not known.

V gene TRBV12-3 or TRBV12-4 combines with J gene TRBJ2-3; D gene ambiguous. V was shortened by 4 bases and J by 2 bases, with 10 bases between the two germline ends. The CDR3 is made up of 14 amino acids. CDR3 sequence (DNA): TGTGCCAGCAGTTCGGTTCCCTCCACAGATACGCAGTATTTT. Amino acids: CASSSVPSTDTQYF.

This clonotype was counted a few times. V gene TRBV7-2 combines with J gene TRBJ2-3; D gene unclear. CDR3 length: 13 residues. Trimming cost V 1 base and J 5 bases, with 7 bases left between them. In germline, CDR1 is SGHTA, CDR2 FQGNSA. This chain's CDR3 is CASSLGRRDTQYF. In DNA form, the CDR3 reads TGTGCCAGCAGCTTAGGACGCCGAGATACGCAGTATTTT.

The CDR3 DNA reads as TGTGCCAGCAGCCCGAGCGGCCGGGGCACAGATACGCAGTATTTT. Protein: CASSPSGRGTDTQYF. This rearrangement joins TRBV7-6 to TRBJ2-3, with a weak D call TRBD2 (5 bases). The CDR3 has 15 residues. Between the trimmed V and J ends, which lost 5 bases and 1 base, there was a span of 13 bases. CDR1 SGHVS and CDR2 FNYEAQ come from the germline V gene.

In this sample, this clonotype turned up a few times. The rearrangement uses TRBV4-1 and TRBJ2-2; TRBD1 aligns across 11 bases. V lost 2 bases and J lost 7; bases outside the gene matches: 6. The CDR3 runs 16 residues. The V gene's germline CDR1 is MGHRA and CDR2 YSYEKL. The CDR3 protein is CASSQPGQGDDGELFF. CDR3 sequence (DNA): TGCGCCAGCAGCCAACCGGGACAGGGGGATGACGGGGAGCTGTTTTTT.

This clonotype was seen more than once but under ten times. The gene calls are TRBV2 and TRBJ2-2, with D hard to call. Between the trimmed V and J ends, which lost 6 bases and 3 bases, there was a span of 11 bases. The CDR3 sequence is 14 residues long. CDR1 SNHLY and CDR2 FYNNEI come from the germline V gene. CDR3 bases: TGTGCCAGCAGCGTACTTGACCACACCGGGGAGCTGTTTTTT. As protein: CASSVLDHTGELFF.

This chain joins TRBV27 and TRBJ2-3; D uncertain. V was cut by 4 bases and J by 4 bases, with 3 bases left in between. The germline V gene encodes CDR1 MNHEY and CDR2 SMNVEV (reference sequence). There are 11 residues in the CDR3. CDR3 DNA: TGTGCCAGCAGTTGGGCAGATACGCAGTATTTT. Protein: CASSWADTQYF.

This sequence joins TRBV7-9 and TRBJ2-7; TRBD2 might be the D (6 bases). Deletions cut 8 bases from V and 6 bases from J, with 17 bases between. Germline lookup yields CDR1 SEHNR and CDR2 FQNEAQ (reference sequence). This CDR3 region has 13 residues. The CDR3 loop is CASSVWGVAEQYF. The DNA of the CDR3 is TGTGCCAGCTCCGTTTGGGGGGTGGCCGAGCAGTACTTC. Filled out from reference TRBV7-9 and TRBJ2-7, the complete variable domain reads DTGVSQNPRHKITKRGQNVTFRCDPISEHNRLYWYRQTLGQGPEFLTYFQNEAQLEKSRLLSDRFSAERPKGSFSTLEIQRTEQGDSAMYLCASSVWGVAEQYFGPGTRLTVT.

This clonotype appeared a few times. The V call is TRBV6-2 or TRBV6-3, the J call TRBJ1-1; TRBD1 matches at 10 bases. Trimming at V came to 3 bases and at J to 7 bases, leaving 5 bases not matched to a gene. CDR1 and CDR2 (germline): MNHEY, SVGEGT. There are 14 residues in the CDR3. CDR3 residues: CASSYGGQGYEAFF. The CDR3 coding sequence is TGTGCCAGCAGTTATGGGGGACAGGGGTATGAAGCTTTCTTT.

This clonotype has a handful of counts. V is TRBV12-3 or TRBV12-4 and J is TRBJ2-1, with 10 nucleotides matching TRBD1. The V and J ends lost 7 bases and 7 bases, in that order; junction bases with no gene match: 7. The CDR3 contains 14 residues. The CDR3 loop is CASTRQGAQNEQFF. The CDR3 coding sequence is TGTGCCAGCACCAGACAGGGGGCCCAGAATGAGCAGTTCTTC.

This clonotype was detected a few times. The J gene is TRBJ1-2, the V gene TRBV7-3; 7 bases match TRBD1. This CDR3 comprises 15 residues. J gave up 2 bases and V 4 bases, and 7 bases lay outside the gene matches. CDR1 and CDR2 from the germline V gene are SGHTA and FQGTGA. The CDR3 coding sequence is TGTGCCAGCAGCTCTACAGGGGAAGTAAACTATGGCTACACCTTC. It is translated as CASSSTGEVNYGYTF. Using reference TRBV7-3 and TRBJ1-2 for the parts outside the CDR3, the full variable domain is GAGVSQTPSNKVTEKGKYVELRCDPISGHTALYWYRQSLGQGPEFLIYFQGTGAADDSGLPNDRFFAVRPEGSVSTLKIQRTERGDSAVYLCASSSTGEVNYGYTFGSGTRLTVV.

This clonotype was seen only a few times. CDR3 coding DNA: TGTGCCAGCAGCTTAGAACAGACAGTGGCCTACAATGAGCAGTTCTTC. It is translated as CASSLEQTVAYNEQFF. The chain uses TRBV7-6 and TRBJ2-1, with a possible D match to TRBD1 (5 bases). Germline CDR1 reads SGHVS; CDR2 reads FNYEAQ. The V end lost 1 base, the J end lost 2 bases, and 12 bases lay between the germline ends. This CDR3 spans 16 amino acids.

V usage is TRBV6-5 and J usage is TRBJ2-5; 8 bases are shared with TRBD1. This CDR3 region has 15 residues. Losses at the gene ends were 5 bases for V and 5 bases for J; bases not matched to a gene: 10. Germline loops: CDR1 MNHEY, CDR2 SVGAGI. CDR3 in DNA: TGTGCCAGCAGTAGCACAGGGGGGACGGGGGAGACCCAGTACTTC. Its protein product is CASSSTGGTGETQYF.

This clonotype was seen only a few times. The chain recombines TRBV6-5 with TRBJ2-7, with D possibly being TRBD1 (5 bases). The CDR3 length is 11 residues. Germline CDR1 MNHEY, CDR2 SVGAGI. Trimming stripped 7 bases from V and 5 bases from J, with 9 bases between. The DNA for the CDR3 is TGTGCCAGCACCCAGGGTAACGAGCAGTACGTC. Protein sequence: CASTQGNEQYV.

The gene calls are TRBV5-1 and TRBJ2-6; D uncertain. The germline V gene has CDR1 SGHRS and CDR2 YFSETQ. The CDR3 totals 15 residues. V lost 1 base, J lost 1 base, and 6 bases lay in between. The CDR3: CASSLLESGANVLTF. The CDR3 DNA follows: TGCGCCAGCAGCTTGTTAGAATCTGGGGCCAACGTCCTGACTTTC.

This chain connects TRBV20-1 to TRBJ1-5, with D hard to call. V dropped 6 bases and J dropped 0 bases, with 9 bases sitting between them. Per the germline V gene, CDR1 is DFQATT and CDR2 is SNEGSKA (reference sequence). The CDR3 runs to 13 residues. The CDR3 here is CSASGISNQPQHF. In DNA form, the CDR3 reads TGCAGTGCCTCAGGCATTAGCAATCAGCCCCAGCATTTT.

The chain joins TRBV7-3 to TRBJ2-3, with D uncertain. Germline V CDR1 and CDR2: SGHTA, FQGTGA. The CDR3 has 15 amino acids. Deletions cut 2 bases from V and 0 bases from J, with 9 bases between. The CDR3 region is CASSLDLASTDTQYF. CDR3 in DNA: TGTGCCAGCAGCTTAGATCTCGCTAGCACAGATACGCAGTATTTT.

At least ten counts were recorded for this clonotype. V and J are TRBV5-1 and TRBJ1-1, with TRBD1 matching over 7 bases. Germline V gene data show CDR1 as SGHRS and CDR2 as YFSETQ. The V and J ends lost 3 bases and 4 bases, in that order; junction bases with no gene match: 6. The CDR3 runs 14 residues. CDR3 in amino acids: CASSYGTAGTEAFF. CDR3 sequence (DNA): TGCGCCAGCAGCTATGGGACAGCGGGCACTGAAGCTTTCTTT.

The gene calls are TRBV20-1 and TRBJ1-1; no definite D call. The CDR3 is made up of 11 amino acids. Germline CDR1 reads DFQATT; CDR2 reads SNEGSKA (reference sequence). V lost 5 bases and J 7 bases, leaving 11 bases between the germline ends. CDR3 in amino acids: CSALSDGEAFF. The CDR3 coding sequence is TGCAGTGCTCTCTCGGACGGTGAAGCTTTCTTT.

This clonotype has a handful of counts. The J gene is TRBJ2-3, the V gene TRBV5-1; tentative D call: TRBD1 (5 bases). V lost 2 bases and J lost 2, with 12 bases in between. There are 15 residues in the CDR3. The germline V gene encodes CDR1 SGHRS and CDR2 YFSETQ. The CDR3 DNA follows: TGCGCCAGCAGCTTAGGAGACAGAGCCACAGATACGCAGTATTTT. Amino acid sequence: CASSLGDRATDTQYF.

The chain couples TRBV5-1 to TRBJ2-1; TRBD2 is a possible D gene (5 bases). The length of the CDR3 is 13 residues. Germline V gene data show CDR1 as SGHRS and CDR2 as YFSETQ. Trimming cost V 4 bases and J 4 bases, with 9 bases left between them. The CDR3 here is CASSPWEYNEQFF. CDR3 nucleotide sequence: TGCGCCAGCAGCCCGTGGGAGTACAATGAGCAGTTCTTC.

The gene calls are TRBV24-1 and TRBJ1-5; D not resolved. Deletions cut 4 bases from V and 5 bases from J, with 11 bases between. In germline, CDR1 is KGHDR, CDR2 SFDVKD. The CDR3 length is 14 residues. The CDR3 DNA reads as TGTGCCACCAGTGAGTACTGGGAGGATCAGCCCCAGCATTTT. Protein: CATSEYWEDQPQHF.

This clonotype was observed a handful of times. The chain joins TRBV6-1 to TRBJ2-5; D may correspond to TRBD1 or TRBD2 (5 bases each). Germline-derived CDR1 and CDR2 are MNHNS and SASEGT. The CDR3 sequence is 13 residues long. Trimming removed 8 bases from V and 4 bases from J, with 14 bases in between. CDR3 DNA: TGTGCCAGCGCAACCTGGGGGTCAGAGACCCAGTACTTC. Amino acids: CASATWGSETQYF.